These 27 T cell receptor beta chains share one sample of origin, sequenced in a study of T cell repertoires in cytomegalovirus infection. TCRdb analysed the reads with MiXCR anew, one entry per CDR3 protein. The table lists fewer than 550,000 distinct CDR3 sequences, approximately 32% of them singletons. The sample comprised PBMCs. These receptor sequences come from a human donor in good health (CMV status not recorded). Some clones in this sample may be carry-over from other donors' samples.

In its sample, this clonotype was seen a few times. V and J are TRBV28 and TRBJ1-2, with unresolved D. This CDR3 comprises 15 residues. The germline V and J ends were trimmed by 4 bases and 2 bases, with 14 bases remaining between them. The V gene's germline CDR1 is MDHEN and CDR2 SYDVKM. The CDR3: CASSSTGLLNYGYTF. Written as DNA, the CDR3 is TGTGCCAGCAGTTCCACGGGTCTACTAAACTATGGCTACACCTTC.

V usage is TRBV6-2 or TRBV6-3 and J usage is TRBJ2-7; the match to TRBD1 covers 9 bases. Per germline, CDR1 MNHEY and CDR2 SVGEGT. The trim removed 5 bases at V and 2 bases at J, leaving 7 bases unmatched. This CDR3 region has 15 residues. The CDR3: CASSTPGQGTYEQYF. The CDR3, as DNA: TGTGCCAGCAGTACTCCGGGACAGGGCACCTACGAGCAGTACTTC.

This clonotype was observed many times. The chain recombines TRBV7-2 with TRBJ1-2; 8 nucleotides match TRBD1. The ends lost 5 bases at V and 0 bases at J; junction bases unmatched: 8. Germline assignment: CDR1 SGHTA and CDR2 FQGNSA. This CDR3 is built from 16 residues. The CDR3 here is CASSPRDRIPNYGYTF. CDR3 coding DNA: TGTGCCAGCAGCCCCCGGGACAGGATACCTAACTATGGCTACACCTTC.

The V and J genes are TRBV29-1 and TRBJ2-7; the D is unclear. CDR1 is SQVTM, CDR2 ANQGSEA, per germline. CDR3 length: 11 amino acids. Trimming cost V 4 bases and J 6 bases, with 10 bases left between them. This CDR3 is CSVGSQAEQYF. The CDR3 DNA sequence: TGCAGCGTTGGCTCTCAGGCCGAGCAGTACTTC.

This sequence joins TRBV6-5 and TRBJ1-2; 8 bases line up with TRBD1. In germline, CDR1 is MNHEY, CDR2 SVGAGI. Germline trimming cut 1 base from V and 10 bases from J; bases unmatched to any gene: 8. The CDR3 is 14 residues long. In nucleotides, the CDR3 is TGTGCCAGCAGTTACTTGACAGGGGACGCAGACTACACCTTC. This codes for CASSYLTGDADYTF.

CDR3 nucleotide sequence: TGTGCCAGCGGACCGTATAGCAATCAGCCCCAGCATTTT. Translated: CASGPYSNQPQHF. V usage is TRBV28 and J usage is TRBJ1-5; D is undetermined. This CDR3 is built from 13 residues. Germline V gene sequence: CDR1 MDHEN, CDR2 SYDVKM. V shed 8 bases and J shed 0 bases, with 8 bases lying between them.

The rearrangement links TRBV5-6 to TRBJ1-2; weak D call: TRBD1 (6 bases). Per the germline V gene, CDR1 is SGHDT and CDR2 is YYEEEE. The CDR3 is 13 amino acids. Trimming shortened V by 7 bases and J by 3 bases, and 13 bases separated the two germline ends. In DNA, the CDR3 is TGTGCCAGCTTCTTGCGGGGGCACTATGGCTACACCTTC. Amino acid sequence: CASFLRGHYGYTF. The variable domain in full, completed from reference TRBV5-6 and TRBJ1-2, reads DAGVTQSPTHLIKTRGQQVTLRCSPKSGHDTVSWYQQALGQGPQFIFQYYEEEERQRGNFPDRFSGHQFPNYSSELNVNALLLGDSALYLCASFLRGHYGYTFGSGTRLTVV.

This clonotype was picked up a small number of times. This chain links TRBV5-5 with TRBJ2-5; D remains unclear. The CDR3 contains 13 residues. The germline CDR1 and CDR2 sequences are SGHKS and YYEKEE (reference sequence). V lost 4 bases and J lost 4, with 11 bases in between. In DNA form, the CDR3 reads TGTGCCAGCAGCGACGCCCAAGTAGAGACCCAGTACTTC. Residues: CASSDAQVETQYF.

The sample holds a few counts of this clonotype. The chain is built from TRBV10-1 and TRBJ1-1; D is ambiguous. The length of the CDR3 is 14 residues. Germline V gene data show CDR1 as WNHNN and CDR2 as SYGVQD (reference sequence). Trimming took 3 bases from V and 7 from J, leaving 15 bases between them. The CDR3 loop is CASSDFNSGNEAFF. The CDR3 DNA reads TGCGCCAGCAGTGATTTTAATAGTGGGAATGAAGCTTTCTTT.

In its sample, this clonotype was seen a few times. The rearrangement joins TRBV15 to TRBJ1-6; no clear D. The V end was cut by 0 bases, the J end by 0 bases, with 6 bases between. From germline, CDR1 is LNHNV and CDR2 YYDKDF (reference sequence). This CDR3 comprises 16 residues. For the CDR3, the DNA is TGTGCCACCAGCAGAGATAGGAGCTCCTATAATTCACCCCTCCACTTT. Protein sequence: CATSRDRSSYNSPLHF.

J is TRBJ1-1 and V is TRBV7-6, with unresolved D. CDR3 size: 15 residues. V was shortened by 1 base and J by 2 bases, with 11 bases between the two germline ends. Germline-derived CDR1 and CDR2 are SGHVS and FNYEAQ. The CDR3 loop reads CASSLEGTSNTEAFF. CDR3 sequence (DNA): TGTGCCAGCAGCTTAGAGGGCACCTCCAACACTGAAGCTTTCTTT.

Comment on this clonotype: A read error is possible here, since a much larger clone lies one base away. The genes are TRBV7-2 and TRBJ2-7; D is uncertain. The germline V gene encodes CDR1 SGHTA and CDR2 FQGNSA. CDR3 length: 15 amino acids. The CDR3 coding sequence is TGTGCCGGCAGCTCCTTTCCGGAGAGCTCCTACGAGCAGTACTTC. Amino acid sequence: CAGSSFPESSYEQYF.

The sample holds many counts of this clonotype. V gene TRBV7-8 combines with J gene TRBJ2-7; 10 bases match TRBD2. V lost 6 bases and J lost 7; bases outside the gene matches: 6. Germline V gives CDR1 SGHVS, CDR2 FQNEAQ. The CDR3 runs to 13 residues. The CDR3 DNA reads as TGTGCCAGCAGTCCTAGCGGGGGTGGGGAGCAGTACTTC. Translation gives CASSPSGGGEQYF.

The V gene is TRBV20-1, the J gene TRBJ1-6; 11 nucleotides line up with TRBD1. There are 18 residues in the CDR3. Per the germline V gene, CDR1 is DFQATT and CDR2 is SNEGSKA (reference sequence). V shed 0 bases, J shed 0 bases, and the junction held 4 bases outside the gene matches. The CDR3 here is CSARDWGTGGSYNSPLHF. The DNA for the CDR3 is TGCAGTGCTAGAGATTGGGGGACAGGGGGCTCCTATAATTCACCCCTCCACTTT.

The chain combines TRBV28 with TRBJ1-2, with 8 bases lining up with TRBD1. The CDR3 length is 15 residues. Germline V gene lookup returns CDR1 MDHEN and CDR2 SYDVKM. With V trimmed by 5 bases and J by 7 bases, 12 bases remained unmatched. CDR3 DNA: TGTGCCAGCAGTCCCCCGAGACAGGGGTTGGGTGGCTACACCTTC. It specifies CASSPPRQGLGGYTF.

The rearrangement joins TRBV20-1 to TRBJ2-1, with D possibly being TRBD2 (6 bases). Germline V gives CDR1 DFQATT, CDR2 SNEGSKA (reference sequence). The CDR3 spans 14 residues. V gave up 6 bases and J gave up 4 bases, with 16 bases separating them. CDR3 protein: CSAQGLAIYNEQFF. As DNA, the CDR3 is TGCAGTGCCCAAGGGCTAGCGATTTACAATGAGCAGTTCTTC.

In this sample, this clonotype turned up many times. This chain connects TRBV7-2 to TRBJ1-4; the D gene is possibly TRBD1 (5 bases). The CDR3 extends over 16 amino acids. The germline V and J ends were trimmed by 5 bases and 0 bases, with 13 bases remaining between them. Germline lookup yields CDR1 SGHTA and CDR2 FQGNSA. CDR3 nucleotides: TGTGCCAGCAGCCACCAATCGACAGCAACTAATGAAAAACTGTTTTTT. This sequence encodes CASSHQSTATNEKLFF.

This clonotype was seen more than once but under ten times. The V call is TRBV12-3 or TRBV12-4, the J call TRBJ1-5; perhaps TRBD1 as D (5 bases). This CDR3 has 14 residues. Trimming left V 4 bases short and J 3 bases short, with 10 bases between. CDR3 sequence: CASSSRGPNQPQHF. The DNA for the CDR3 is TGTGCCAGCAGTTCGCGGGGCCCCAATCAGCCCCAGCATTTT.

This clonotype was seen ten or more times. V and J are TRBV7-2 and TRBJ2-3, with a weak D call TRBD1 (6 bases). V dropped 1 base and J dropped 6 bases, with 17 bases sitting between them. This CDR3 region has 16 residues. CDR1 is SGHTA and CDR2 is FQGNSA in the germline V gene. CDR3: CASSLVPNRVVDTQYF. The DNA for the CDR3 is TGTGCCAGCAGCTTAGTTCCCAACAGGGTGGTTGATACGCAGTATTTT.

The chain uses TRBV19 and TRBJ2-1; 8 bases match TRBD2. Germline assignment: CDR1 LNHDA and CDR2 SQIVND (reference sequence). This CDR3 has 19 amino acids. Trimming removed 6 bases from V and 0 bases from J; junction bases left unmatched: 16. The CDR3 is CASRNRAIGGGSSYNEQFF. The CDR3, as DNA: TGTGCCAGTAGGAACAGGGCAATCGGCGGGGGGAGCTCCTACAATGAGCAGTTCTTC.

This clonotype was seen a few times. At one boundary the junction diverges from the germline segment, which might be a read error. The chain couples TRBV6-2 or TRBV6-3 to TRBJ1-1; no clear D gene. Germline lookup yields CDR1 MNHEY and CDR2 SVGEGT. CDR3 length: 13 residues. This chain's CDR3 is CASSYATPVETFF. The CDR3 DNA sequence: TGTGCCAGCAGTTACGCCACCCCGGTTGAAACTTTCTTT.

This clonotype was observed a handful of times. V usage is TRBV6-2 or TRBV6-3 and J usage is TRBJ2-5; D perhaps matches TRBD2 (5 bases). The CDR3 length is 14 residues. With 2 bases removed from V and 0 bases from J, the gap between germline ends came to 7 bases. Germline loops: CDR1 MNHEY, CDR2 SVGEGT. The CDR3 DNA follows: TGTGCCAGCAGTTACGTCGGGAACCAAGAGACCCAGTACTTC. Translating gives CASSYVGNQETQYF.

This clonotype was counted at least ten times. The chain couples TRBV4-2 to TRBJ2-7; D remains unclear. Germline CDR1 is LGHNA and CDR2 is YNFKEQ. The CDR3 contains 15 residues. Trimming took 0 bases from V and 2 from J, leaving 11 bases between them. The CDR3, as DNA: TGTGCCAGCAGCCAAGATAAGGCCGCCGCCTACGAGCAGTACTTC. Translating gives CASSQDKAAAYEQYF.

This clonotype was counted many times. The gene calls are TRBV7-9 and TRBJ2-1; D may be TRBD1 or TRBD2 (5 bases each). V lost 2 bases and J lost 8, with 7 bases in between. The CDR3 is 12 amino acids. Germline V gene sequence: CDR1 SEHNR, CDR2 FQNEAQ (reference sequence). The CDR3 DNA sequence: TGTGCCAGCAGCTTACGGGGCTATGAGCAGTTCTTC. Encoded protein: CASSLRGYEQFF.

In its sample, this clonotype was seen a few times. The chain links TRBV20-1 to TRBJ2-7, with D perhaps matching TRBD1 (6 bases). The CDR3 spans 15 residues. V lost 3 bases and J lost 1, with 16 bases in between. Germline CDR1 and CDR2: DFQATT and SNEGSKA (reference sequence). This CDR3 reads CSASDSRTVSYEQYF. In DNA, the CDR3 is TGCAGTGCTAGCGATAGCCGGACAGTTTCCTACGAGCAGTACTTC.

Note on this clonotype: This may be a read error: a much more frequent sequence differs by one nucleotide. CDR3: CASRQQGKQFF. DNA of the CDR3: TGTGCCAGCAGGCAGCAGGGCAAGCAGTTCTTC. The chain recombines TRBV27 with TRBJ2-1; D is perhaps TRBD1 (5 bases). V was shortened by 6 bases and J by 11 bases, with 11 bases between the two germline ends. Germline lookup yields CDR1 MNHEY and CDR2 SMNVEV (reference sequence). The CDR3 has 11 residues.

This clonotype has a handful of counts. J is TRBJ2-5 and V is TRBV6-6; 10 bases map to TRBD2. Per the germline V gene, CDR1 is MNHNY and CDR2 is SVGAGI (reference sequence). This CDR3 contains 15 residues. The ends lost 2 bases at V and 5 bases at J; junction bases unmatched: 5. CDR3 bases: TGTGCCAGCAGTTACCCAGCGGGGGGGCCTGAGACCCAGTACTTC. The encoded protein is CASSYPAGGPETQYF.